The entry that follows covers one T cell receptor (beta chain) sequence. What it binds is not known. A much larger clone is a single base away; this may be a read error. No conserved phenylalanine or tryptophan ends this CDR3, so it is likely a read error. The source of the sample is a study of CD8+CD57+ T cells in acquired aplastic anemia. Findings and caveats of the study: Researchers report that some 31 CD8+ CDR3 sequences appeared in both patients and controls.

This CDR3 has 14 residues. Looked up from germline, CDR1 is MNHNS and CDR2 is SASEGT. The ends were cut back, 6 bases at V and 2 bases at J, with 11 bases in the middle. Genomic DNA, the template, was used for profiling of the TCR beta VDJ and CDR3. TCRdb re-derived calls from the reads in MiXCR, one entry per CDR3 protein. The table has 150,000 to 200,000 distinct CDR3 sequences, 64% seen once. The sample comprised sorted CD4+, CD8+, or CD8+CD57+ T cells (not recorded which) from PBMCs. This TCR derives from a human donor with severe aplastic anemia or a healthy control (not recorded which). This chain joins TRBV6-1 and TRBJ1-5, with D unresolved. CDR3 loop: CASRRIIGNQPQHL. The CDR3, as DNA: TGTGCCAGCAGGAGGATTATCGGCAATCAGCCCCAGCATCTT.